Presented here are 20 T cell receptor beta chains from one specimen sequenced in a study of early T cells in non-severe SARS-CoV-2 infection. TCRdb processed the 5' RACE reads anew with MiXCR; each CDR3 protein has one entry. The sample records fewer than 80,000 distinct CDR3 sequences, over 10% being singletons. Sample: whole blood. These receptor sequences come from an adult who was a healthcare worker with PCR-confirmed SARS-CoV-2 infection or an uninfected control (not recorded which).

The chain links TRBV20-1 to TRBJ2-2; D perhaps matches TRBD2 (6 bases). V gave up 0 bases and J gave up 2 bases, with 13 bases separating them. Germline V gene data show CDR1 as DFQATT and CDR2 as SNEGSKA (reference sequence). This CDR3 contains 16 residues. The CDR3 DNA sequence: TGCAGTGCTAGAGATCTCCGCGGGATTAACACCGGGGAGCTGTTTTTT. This encodes CSARDLRGINTGELFF.

This clonotype was seen at least ten times. The chain is built from TRBV18 and TRBJ2-7; weak D call: TRBD2 (5 bases). CDR3 length: 13 residues. V was shortened by 5 bases and J by 7 bases, with 15 bases between the two germline ends. Germline CDR1 is KGHSH and CDR2 is LQKENI. DNA for the CDR3: TGTGCCAGCTCATTTTCGGACCGAGGGGAGCAGTACTTC. This encodes CASSFSDRGEQYF.

This clonotype was recorded at least ten times. This chain links TRBV2 with TRBJ2-3, with TRBD2 matching 13 bases. The V gene end was trimmed by 4 bases and the J gene end by 5 bases; junction bases not matched to a gene: 3. CDR1 SNHLY and CDR2 FYNNEI come from the germline V gene. This CDR3 has 15 residues. Written as DNA, the CDR3 is TGTGCCAGCAGTGCTAGGACTAGCGGGGGAGATACGCAGTATTTT. As protein: CASSARTSGGDTQYF.

As to this clonotype: A much larger clone sits a single nucleotide away, making a read error possible. The chain couples TRBV3-1 to TRBJ2-7; 9 nucleotides agree with TRBD2. Germline V gene data show CDR1 as LGHDT and CDR2 as YNNKEL (reference sequence). The CDR3 loop spans 14 amino acids. The CDR3 reads CASSLRREGREQNF. The DNA of the CDR3 is TGTGCCAGCAGCCTTAGGCGGGAGGGCCGCGAGCAGAACTTC.

The chain has TRBV20-1 and TRBJ1-2; D unclear. The V end was cut by 0 bases, the J end by 12 bases, with 11 bases between. From germline, CDR1 is DFQATT and CDR2 SNEGSKA (reference sequence). The CDR3 is 11 amino acids. CDR3 sequence: CSAREVADHTF. DNA for the CDR3: TGCAGTGCTAGAGAGGTCGCCGACCACACCTTC.

The V gene is TRBV9, the J gene TRBJ2-7; TRBD1 matches 9 bases. Germline-derived CDR1 and CDR2 are SGDLS and YYNGEE. The CDR3 has 16 amino acids. Unmatched junction bases numbered 12, after V lost 3 bases and J lost 5 bases. DNA for the CDR3: TGTGCCAGCAGCGCCGCCATGGACAGGGGCTGGAACGAGCAGTACTTC. It translates to CASSAAMDRGWNEQYF.

Ten or more counts support this clonotype. This chain uses TRBV27 with TRBJ1-6, with D possibly TRBD1 on 5 matching bases. This CDR3 comprises 15 residues. In germline, CDR1 is MNHEY, CDR2 SMNVEV (reference sequence). V was trimmed by 2 bases and J by 2 bases, leaving 7 bases between them. The CDR3 coding sequence is TGTGCCAGCAGTTTAAGGGGCCCCTATAATTCACCCCTCCACTTT. This translates into CASSLRGPYNSPLHF.

This chain connects TRBV7-8 to TRBJ1-1; D perhaps matches TRBD1 (6 bases). This CDR3 spans 13 amino acids. Germline CDR1 and CDR2: SGHVS and FQNEAQ. V shed 3 bases and J shed 4 bases, with 9 bases lying between them. The CDR3 DNA reads TGTGCCAGCAGCTTGGGACAAGCCACTGAAGCTTTCTTT. Translation gives CASSLGQATEAFF.

This clonotype was seen more than once but under ten times. The chain recombines TRBV29-1 with TRBJ2-6; unclear D gene. V was shortened by 0 bases and J by 2 bases, with 5 bases between the two germline ends. Looked up from germline, CDR1 is SQVTM and CDR2 is ANQGSEA. The length of the CDR3 is 14 residues. CDR3 protein: CSVEEKAGANVLTF. CDR3 in DNA: TGCAGCGTTGAAGAGAAGGCTGGGGCCAACGTCCTGACTTTC. Full variable domain (remainder filled in from reference TRBV29-1 and TRBJ2-6): SAVISQKPSRDICQRGTSLTIQCQVDSQVTMMFWYRQQPGQSLTLIATANQGSEATYESGFVIDKFPISRPNLTFSTLTVSNMSPEDSSIYLCSVEEKAGANVLTFGAGSRLTVL.

This clonotype has only a few counts. The V gene is TRBV6-2 or TRBV6-3, the J gene TRBJ2-2; D is possibly TRBD1 (5 bases). Trimming removed 7 bases from V and 3 bases from J, with 18 bases in between. Germline CDR1 is MNHEY and CDR2 is SVGEGT. The length of the CDR3 is 16 residues. The CDR3 nucleotides read TGTGCCAGCATTCCCACCGGCAGGGTCTACACCGGGGAGCTGTTTTTT. Translating it yields CASIPTGRVYTGELFF.

This chain joins TRBV5-1 and TRBJ2-7, with D possibly matching TRBD2 (5 bases). V lost 0 bases, J lost 3 bases, and 7 bases lay in between. The germline CDR1 and CDR2 sequences are SGHRS and YFSETQ. CDR3 length: 13 residues. The CDR3 DNA sequence: TGCGCCAGCAGCTTGGATCGGGGCTACGAGCAGTACTTC. Translating gives CASSLDRGYEQYF. The whole variable domain, remainder taken from reference TRBV5-1 and TRBJ2-7, is KAGVTQTPRYLIKTRGQQVTLSCSPISGHRSVSWYQQTPGQGLQFLFEYFSETQRNKGNFPGRFSGRQFSNSRSEMNVSTLELGDSALYLCASSLDRGYEQYFGPGTRLTVT.

This clonotype showed up many times. The gene calls are TRBV7-2 and TRBJ1-1; D call uncertain. This CDR3 region has 16 residues. V was trimmed by 0 bases and J by 1 base, leaving 12 bases between them. Per germline, CDR1 SGHTA and CDR2 FQGNSA. The chain's CDR3 is CASSLARSGTNTEAFF. As DNA, the CDR3 is TGTGCCAGCAGCTTAGCTCGTAGCGGAACGAACACTGAAGCTTTCTTT.

The chain carries TRBV6-1 and TRBJ1-3, with TRBD1 matching 8 bases. Trimming cost V 5 bases and J 0 bases; bases outside gene matches: 3. Germline CDR1 MNHNS, CDR2 SASEGT. The CDR3 consists of 15 residues. The CDR3 sequence: CASSLDRVSGNTIYF. DNA for the CDR3: TGTGCCAGCAGTCTGGACAGGGTCTCTGGAAACACCATATATTTT.

The chain recombines TRBV18 with TRBJ2-4; a weak D match, TRBD1 (6 bases). From germline, CDR1 is KGHSH and CDR2 LQKENI. This CDR3 spans 15 amino acids. With 4 bases removed from V and 4 bases from J, the gap between germline ends came to 14 bases. Written as DNA, the CDR3 is TGTGCCAGCTCACTCTCGGGTCAGGGGAAAAACATTCAGTACTTC. Amino acids: CASSLSGQGKNIQYF.

This clonotype was seen a handful of times. This chain's CDR3 is CASVPAGNTDTQYF. The CDR3 DNA is TGTGCCAGCGTCCCAGCGGGGAACACAGATACGCAGTATTTT. The V call is TRBV28, the J call TRBJ2-3; 7 nucleotides line up with TRBD2. Per the germline V gene, CDR1 is MDHEN and CDR2 is SYDVKM. The CDR3 is made up of 14 amino acids. J was trimmed by 2 bases and V by 8 bases; bases with no gene match: 7.

In its sample, this clonotype was seen many times. This chain links TRBV27 with TRBJ1-5, with a possible D match to TRBD1 (5 bases). The germline V gene has CDR1 MNHEY and CDR2 SMNVEV (reference sequence). The CDR3 covers 15 residues. The ends were cut back, 4 bases at V and 3 bases at J, with 13 bases in the middle. CDR3 nucleotides: TGTGCCAGCAGTTCTCAGGGAAATAACAATCAGCCCCAGCATTTT. Translation gives CASSSQGNNNQPQHF.

This clonotype was seen more than once but under ten times. V and J are TRBV4-2 and TRBJ2-7, with D hard to call. The CDR3 spans 12 residues. The V gene lost 0 bases and the J gene lost 7 bases, with 7 bases spanning the gap. Looked up from germline, CDR1 is LGHNA and CDR2 is YNFKEQ. The CDR3 here is CASSQDLSEQYF. DNA of the CDR3: TGTGCCAGCAGCCAAGATCTGAGTGAGCAGTACTTC.

This clonotype occurred a few times. This sequence joins TRBV7-2 and TRBJ2-1; no definite D call. CDR1 is SGHTA and CDR2 is FQGNSA in the germline V gene. CDR3 size: 17 residues. Trimming removed 1 base from V and 0 bases from J, with 13 bases in between. The CDR3 sequence is CASSLDGRMSSYNEQFF. As DNA, the CDR3 is TGTGCCAGCAGCTTAGATGGCCGGATGAGCTCCTACAATGAGCAGTTCTTC.

Only a few counts were recorded for this clonotype. V is TRBV23-1 and J is TRBJ2-4; a possible D gene is TRBD2 (6 bases). TRBV23-1 falls under the ORF class, with uncertain function. The CDR3 has 15 residues. V was clipped by 7 bases and J by 1 base, with 14 bases between them. For the CDR3, the DNA is TGCGCCAGCAAGGTGACGGGGGAGGCCAAAAACATTCAGTACTTC. Amino acid sequence: CASKVTGEAKNIQYF.

This clonotype was picked up many times. This rearrangement joins TRBV7-9 to TRBJ1-4; tentatively, D is TRBD1 (5 bases). Trimming left V 2 bases short and J 7 bases short, with 17 bases between. Per germline, CDR1 SEHNR and CDR2 FQNEAQ (reference sequence). This CDR3 has 16 residues. The chain's CDR3 is CASSLNAIGTSEKLFF. In DNA, the CDR3 is TGTGCCAGCAGCTTAAACGCCATCGGGACGAGTGAAAAACTGTTTTTT.